One sample yielded the 14 T cell receptor beta chains listed below, sequenced in a study of regulatory T cells in long-lasting Graves disease. CDR3 regions were amplified by Arm-PCR using iRepertoire HTBI primers to build TCR beta libraries. MiXCR, run by TCRdb on the multiplex PCR reads, gives a single entry per CDR3 protein. The data contain 580,000 or so distinct CDR3 sequences, about 15% of them singletons. Sample time point: newly diagnosed GD, antithyroid drugs for less than 3 months. There was RNA extracted from PBMCs, and the TCR library was made from it. The same sample was also used in a study of T cells in Graves' hyperthyroidism and ophthalmopathy.

This sample comprised peripheral blood mononuclear cells (PBMCs), obtained at new diagnosis, from a patient treated with antithyroid drugs. These receptors were obtained from a man younger than 30 with Graves disease.

This clonotype showed up many times. The chain links TRBV11-2 to TRBJ2-1; D not certain. The CDR3 contains 12 residues. CDR1 is SGHAT, CDR2 FQNNGV, per germline. V lost 1 base to trimming and J lost 7 bases, with 5 bases between them. The CDR3 spells CASSLVGNEQFF. For the CDR3, the DNA is TGTGCCAGCAGCTTAGTAGGAAATGAGCAGTTCTTC.

Ten or more counts support this clonotype. The V call is TRBV28, the J call TRBJ1-1; D is uncertain. This CDR3 is built from 18 residues. The V and J ends lost 3 bases and 0 bases respectively, with 20 bases between them. Germline assignment: CDR1 MDHEN and CDR2 SYDVKM. In nucleotides, the CDR3 is TGTGCCAGCAGTTTTTCCTTCAGTCAGATCGGCATGAACACTGAAGCTTTCTTT. Amino acids: CASSFSFSQIGMNTEAFF.

Many counts were recorded for this clonotype. J is TRBJ2-7 and V is TRBV5-5; TRBD1 or TRBD2 may be the D gene (5 bases each). Per germline, CDR1 SGHKS and CDR2 YYEKEE (reference sequence). The CDR3 covers 14 residues. Trimming stripped 0 bases from V and 3 bases from J, with 10 bases between. The CDR3 DNA sequence: TGTGCCAGCAGCTTGGACGGGGACCACTACGAGCAGTACTTC. Its protein product is CASSLDGDHYEQYF.

In this sample, this clonotype turned up a few times. The chain links TRBV6-1 to TRBJ2-3; 7 bases map to TRBD1. Germline-derived CDR1 and CDR2 are MNHNS and SASEGT. The CDR3 spans 16 residues. The trim removed 10 bases at V and 0 bases at J, leaving 13 bases unmatched. The CDR3 spells CAIHASRDSSTDTQYF. The CDR3 nucleotides read TGTGCCATCCACGCGAGTCGGGACAGCAGCACAGATACGCAGTATTTT.

This clonotype has just a few counts. The rearrangement uses TRBV5-1 and TRBJ2-3; 12 positions match TRBD1. Germline V gene lookup returns CDR1 SGHRS and CDR2 YFSETQ. V shed 7 bases, J shed 7 bases, and the junction held 4 bases outside the gene matches. The CDR3 sequence is 13 residues long. CDR3 loop: CASGTGGRNTQYF. The CDR3 region has the DNA TGCGCCAGCGGGACAGGGGGCAGAAATACGCAGTATTTT.

This clonotype was detected a few times. The chain carries TRBV7-8 and TRBJ2-5; either TRBD1 or TRBD2 may fit D (5 bases each). Deletions cut 3 bases from V and 3 bases from J, with 14 bases between. Germline V lookup: CDR1 SGHVS, CDR2 FQNEAQ. This CDR3 has 15 amino acids. CDR3 coding DNA: TGTGCCAGCAGCTTTACGGGACGCCGAAAAGAGACCCAGTACTTC. This encodes CASSFTGRRKETQYF.

This clonotype has ten or more counts. This sequence joins TRBV18 and TRBJ1-4; D is unresolved. Trimming took off 0 bases at V and 3 bases at J, with 2 bases between the two ends. Per germline, CDR1 KGHSH and CDR2 LQKENI. The length of the CDR3 is 13 residues. The CDR3 DNA is TGTGCCAGCTCACCACCGGCTAATGAAAAACTGTTTTTT. This encodes CASSPPANEKLFF.

As for this clonotype: A read error may produce the germline difference seen at one junction end. V usage is TRBV6-1 and J usage is TRBJ2-2; the D is unclear. The CDR3 is 12 amino acids. Germline CDR1 and CDR2: MNHNS and SASEGT. CDR3 residues: CASTELGGELFF. The CDR3 DNA reads as TGTGCCAGCACTGAACTGGGGGGGGAGCTGTTTTTT.

This clonotype was detected many times. This sequence joins TRBV10-3 and TRBJ2-7; no firm D call. This CDR3 contains 11 residues. The V end lost 0 bases, the J end lost 6 bases, and 3 bases lay between the germline ends. Germline assignment: CDR1 ENHRY and CDR2 SYGVKD. DNA of the CDR3: TGTGCCATCAGTGAGTCAAGCGAGCAGTACTTC. This codes for CAISESSEQYF.

This chain links TRBV12-3 or TRBV12-4 with TRBJ1-2; D gene ambiguous. The CDR3 totals 17 residues. Trimming pared 2 bases from V and 0 bases from J, leaving 16 bases between. CDR3 DNA: TGTGCCAGCAGTTTAAGTGTCGGCGCCTTAGCTAACTATGGCTACACCTTC. Its translation: CASSLSVGALANYGYTF.

This clonotype was seen many times. This chain links TRBV29-1 with TRBJ2-7; TRBD1 aligns across 11 bases. The germline V gene encodes CDR1 SQVTM and CDR2 ANQGSEA. V lost 3 bases to trimming and J lost 4 bases; unmatched junction nucleotides: 11. This CDR3 is built from 16 residues. CDR3: CSVDNTPGTGGYEQYF. The CDR3 DNA reads TGCAGCGTTGATAATACACCCGGGACAGGGGGATACGAGCAGTACTTC.

V is TRBV7-9 and J is TRBJ2-7; 10 bases line up with TRBD2. V lost 1 base and J lost 3; bases outside the gene matches: 6. This CDR3 contains 16 residues. Germline-derived CDR1 and CDR2 are SEHNR and FQNEAQ (reference sequence). The CDR3 protein is CASSLGGTSDYYEQYF. CDR3 nucleotide sequence: TGTGCCAGCAGCTTAGGAGGGACTAGCGACTACTACGAGCAGTACTTC.

The chain carries TRBV27 and TRBJ2-7, with 9 bases identical to TRBD1. Trimming cost V 6 bases and J 5 bases; bases outside gene matches: 8. The CDR3 length is 14 residues. The germline gives CDR1 MNHEY, CDR2 SMNVEV (reference sequence). The CDR3 spells CASSTPQGAHEQYF. As DNA, the CDR3 is TGTGCCAGCAGCACCCCACAGGGGGCCCACGAGCAGTACTTC.

This clonotype was counted only a few times. The chain links TRBV4-1 to TRBJ1-2, with D uncertain. There are 13 residues in the CDR3. With 4 bases removed from V and 8 bases from J, the gap between germline ends came to 14 bases. The germline gives CDR1 MGHRA, CDR2 YSYEKL. The CDR3 DNA reads TGCGCCAGCAGCCCCCCTCCCCCTACAGGCTACACCTTC. This gives the protein CASSPPPPTGYTF.